One sample yielded the 20 T cell receptor beta chains listed below, sequenced in a study of brain metastases from non-small cell lung cancer. TCRdb's table, derived via immunoSEQ multiplex PCR, lists solely in-frame clones and lacks some. This table holds about 2,500 clones, approximately 80% found once. Sequenced input: tissue from a brain metastasis. These receptors were taken from a donor at least 40 years old with non-small cell lung cancer.

On this clone: A much larger clone lies a single base off, so this may be a read error. Distinct nucleotide sequences in the sample also encode this CDR3. The chain recombines TRBV19 with TRBJ2-3, with 8 positions matching TRBD2. CDR3 length: 14 residues. The V segment lost 3 bases and the J segment 6 bases; nucleotides outside the gene matches: 5. Germline loops: CDR1 LNHDA, CDR2 SQIVND (reference sequence). The CDR3 loop is CASSIAGGLDTQYF. The CDR3 nucleotides read TGTGCCAGTAGTATCGCGGGGGGACTGGATACGCAGTATTTT.

This chain links TRBV6-2 or TRBV6-3 with TRBJ2-6; D is undetermined. Trimming pared 2 bases from V and 2 bases from J, leaving 13 bases between. CDR3 length equals 17 residues. CDR1 MNHEY and CDR2 SVGEGT come from the germline V gene. The DNA for the CDR3 is TGTGCCAGCAGTTACGGTCCCCCCGTAGCTGGGGCCAACGTCCTGACTTTC. Residues: CASSYGPPVAGANVLTF.

The chain employs TRBV6-5 and TRBJ2-2; D might be TRBD2 (5 bases). In germline, CDR1 is MNHEY, CDR2 SVGAGI. With 8 bases removed from V and 2 bases from J, the gap between germline ends came to 6 bases. This CDR3 comprises 12 residues. In nucleotides, the CDR3 is TGTGCCAGCGAGGGTAACACCGGGGAGCTGTTTTTT. This gives the protein CASEGNTGELFF.

CDR3 sequence reads: CATSDLWGNTGELFF. The CDR3 nucleotides are TGTGCCACCAGTGATTTGTGGGGGAACACCGGGGAGCTGTTTTTT. The chain carries TRBV24-1 and TRBJ2-2; D is unclear. The CDR3 sequence is 15 residues long. From germline, CDR1 is KGHDR and CDR2 SFDVKD. V was trimmed by 0 bases and J by 1 base, leaving 5 bases between them.

The J gene is TRBJ1-1, the V gene TRBV21-1. TRBV21-1 is a pseudogene locus. The CDR3 runs to 16 residues. DNA of the CDR3: TGTGCCAGCAGGGTGGAGATAGACACAATTCGCACTGAAGCTTTCTTT. Translated, it gives CASRVEIDTIRTEAFF.

The rearrangement uses TRBV10-3 and TRBJ2-2, with no clear D. The CDR3 sequence is 12 residues long. CDR1 is ENHRY and CDR2 is SYGVKD in the germline V gene. In DNA, the CDR3 is TGTGTGGTTCGTGCAGCTGCCGGGGAGCTGTTTTTT. Translating gives CVVRAAAGELFF.

As regards this clone: With a far larger clone one base away, a read error is the likely cause. The chain has TRBV7-9 and TRBJ2-7; D not resolved. The CDR3 runs 12 residues. V was trimmed by 2 bases and J by 6 bases, leaving 8 bases between them. Germline V gene data show CDR1 as SEHNR and CDR2 as FQNEAQ (reference sequence). The CDR3 spells CASSLLFSEQYF. CDR3 DNA sequence: TGTGCCAGCAGCTTATTATTTAGCGAGCAGTACTTC.

The chain couples TRBV4-1 to TRBJ1-1, with D uncertain. Trimming took 1 base from V and 3 from J, leaving 12 bases between them. This CDR3 region has 15 residues. Germline V gene sequence: CDR1 MGHRA, CDR2 YSYEKL. CDR3 in amino acids: CASSQAELRYTEAFF. The CDR3 region has the DNA TGCGCCAGCAGCCAAGCCGAGCTGCGCTACACTGAAGCTTTCTTT.

The CDR3 DNA sequence: TGTGCCAGCAGCTTCGGGGCATCCGCAAATACGCAGTATTTT. Its translation is CASSFGASANTQYF. The chain recombines TRBV5-6 with TRBJ2-3; either TRBD1 or TRBD2 may supply D (5 bases each). Germline V lookup: CDR1 SGHDT, CDR2 YYEEEE. Trimming took off 2 bases at V and 7 bases at J, with 14 bases between the two ends. The CDR3 loop spans 14 amino acids.

The chain employs TRBV6-6 and TRBJ2-7; D is undetermined. Germline V gene data show CDR1 as MNHNY and CDR2 as SVGAGI (reference sequence). Trimming pared 2 bases from V and 7 bases from J, leaving 6 bases between. The CDR3 has 11 amino acids. Written as DNA, the CDR3 is TGTGCCAGCAGTTACATGAGGGAGCAGTACTTC. Amino acids: CASSYMREQYF.

J is TRBJ2-7 and V is TRBV21-1; the D call of TRBD1 is as the table states it, not checked on the DNA. TRBV21-1 is noted as a pseudogene. CDR3 length equals 12 residues. CDR3 DNA sequence: TGTGCCAGCAGCAAAGGGGCCCACGAGCAGTACTTC. Its translation: CASSKGAHEQYF.

The chain employs TRBV6-2 or TRBV6-3 and TRBJ1-2; 7 bases align to TRBD1. This CDR3 spans 14 amino acids. Unmatched junction bases numbered 5, after V lost 2 bases and J lost 5 bases. CDR1 and CDR2 (germline): MNHEY, SVGEGT. CDR3 coding DNA: TGTGCCAGCAGTTACGCCGGACAGGTTTATGGCTACACCTTC. Amino acids: CASSYAGQVYGYTF.

The V and J genes are TRBV5-4 and TRBJ1-1; D is ambiguous. Germline CDR1 reads SGHNT; CDR2 reads YYREEE (reference sequence). Trimming took off 4 bases at V and 1 base at J, with 8 bases between the two ends. The CDR3 is made up of 13 amino acids. In nucleotides, the CDR3 is TGTGCCAGCAGCCTAACAGCGAACACTGAAGCTTTCTTT. It codes for CASSLTANTEAFF. Complete variable domain (other parts from reference TRBV5-4 and TRBJ1-1): ETGVTQSPTHLIKTRGQQVTLRCSSQSGHNTVSWYQQALGQGPQFIFQYYREEENGRGNFPPRFSGLQFPNYSSELNVNALELDDSALYLCASSLTANTEAFFGQGTRLTVV.

The chain carries TRBV19 and TRBJ1-2, with D uncertain. Germline assignment: CDR1 LNHDA and CDR2 SQIVND (reference sequence). The ends were cut back, 6 bases at V and 8 bases at J, with 22 bases in the middle. The CDR3 length is 15 residues. The CDR3 sequence: CASRTGRLGSWGYTF. The DNA of the CDR3 is TGTGCCAGTAGGACCGGACGGCTAGGAAGCTGGGGCTACACCTTC.

The chain has TRBV27 and TRBJ2-3, with D tentatively TRBD2 (6 bases). The germline CDR1 and CDR2 sequences are MNHEY and SMNVEV (reference sequence). The CDR3 runs 12 residues. V was pared by 4 bases and J by 8 bases, with 10 bases between. The CDR3 DNA is TGTGCCAGCAGTTCAGCGGGCGGTACGCAGTATTTT. Protein sequence: CASSSAGGTQYF.

The chain carries TRBV5-1 and TRBJ1-2, with D hard to call. Germline V gives CDR1 SGHRS, CDR2 YFSETQ. Deletions cut 0 bases from V and 8 bases from J, with 17 bases between. There are 15 residues in the CDR3. CDR3 DNA sequence: TGCGCCAGCAGCTTGGAGGTCGTGGGCCTTGGGGGCTACACCTTC. This encodes CASSLEVVGLGGYTF.

The chain combines TRBV29-1 with TRBJ1-2, with TRBD1 matching over 8 bases. This CDR3 is built from 13 residues. Trimming took 5 bases from V and 7 from J; bases not matched to a gene: 9. Germline CDR1 and CDR2: SQVTM and ANQGSEA. DNA for the CDR3: TGCAGCGTTACCGACAGGGGCGAATCTGGCTACACCTTC. This encodes CSVTDRGESGYTF.

The chain uses TRBV9 and TRBJ2-2, with D possibly TRBD2 on 6 matching bases. Germline assignment: CDR1 SGDLS and CDR2 YYNGEE. Trimming left V 2 bases short and J 1 base short, with 12 bases between. The CDR3 is 16 amino acids. CDR3 region: CASSVSREENTGELFF. The DNA of the CDR3 is TGTGCCAGCAGCGTTAGCAGGGAGGAGAACACCGGGGAGCTGTTTTTT.

The chain uses TRBV10-3 and TRBJ1-4; the match to TRBD1 covers 8 bases. The CDR3 loop spans 14 amino acids. CDR1 ENHRY and CDR2 SYGVKD come from the germline V gene. Trimming cost V 6 bases and J 1 base; bases outside gene matches: 1. CDR3 sequence reads: CAIRGTGTNEKLFF. The CDR3 nucleotides read TGTGCCATCAGGGGGACAGGAACTAATGAAAAACTGTTTTTT.

This clone was seen just once. The CDR3 sequence: CASSVGRVGNIQYF. The CDR3 DNA is TGTGCCAGCAGCGTTGGAAGGGTGGGAAACATTCAGTACTTC. The chain carries TRBV7-2 and TRBJ2-4, with D hard to call. This CDR3 contains 14 residues. Between the trimmed V and J ends, which lost 5 bases and 6 bases, there was a span of 14 bases. The germline V gene has CDR1 SGHTA and CDR2 FQGNSA.